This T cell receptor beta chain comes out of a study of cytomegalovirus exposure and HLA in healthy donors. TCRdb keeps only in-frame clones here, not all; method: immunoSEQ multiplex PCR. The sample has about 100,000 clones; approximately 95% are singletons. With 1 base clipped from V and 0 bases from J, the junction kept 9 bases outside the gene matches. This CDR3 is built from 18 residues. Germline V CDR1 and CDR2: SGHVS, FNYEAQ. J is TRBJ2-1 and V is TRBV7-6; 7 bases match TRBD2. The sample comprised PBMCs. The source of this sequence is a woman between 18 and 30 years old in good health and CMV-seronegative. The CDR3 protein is CASSLDISGGSSYNEQFF. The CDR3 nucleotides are TGTGCCAGCAGCTTAGATATATCGGGGGGAAGCTCCTACAATGAGCAGTTCTTC. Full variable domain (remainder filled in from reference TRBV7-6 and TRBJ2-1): GAGVSQSPRYKVTKRGQDVALRCDPISGHVSLYWYRQALGQGPEFLTYFNYEAQQDKSGLPNDRFSAERPEGSISTLTIQRTEQRDSAMYRCASSLDISGGSSYNEQFFGPGTRLTVL.